What follows describes a single T cell receptor (beta chain). The antigen is unknown. The data were taken from a study of STAT5B mutations in CD4+ large granular lymphocyte leukemia. Study overall: Among healthy controls, a particular HLA allele went with more CDR3 'QG' motifs. Study-wide results and caveats: Compared with healthy controls (2/35), patient top clones favored TRBV06 (8/27). Without putative leukemic clones, patient CD4-sorted repertoires remained more clonal than healthy CD4+ repertoires.

This was a survey-level run. Sequencing used immunoSEQ multiplex PCR; TCRdb keeps in-frame clones, though not all of them. The sample consists of around 30,000 clones, around 70% of them appearing once. CDR3 length equals 15 residues. Germline CDR1 is LNHDA and CDR2 is SQIVND (reference sequence). V lost 4 bases to trimming and J lost 6 bases; unmatched junction nucleotides: 8. The receptor comes from a human donor in good health. Sequenced: CD4+ T cells from blood buffy coats. The chain recombines TRBV19 with TRBJ1-5; 8 bases are a match to TRBD1. The CDR3 loop is CASSTTGGIGQPQHF. CDR3 sequence (DNA): TGTGCCAGTAGTACAACAGGGGGAATTGGTCAGCCCCAGCATTTT.